This note documents a single T cell receptor (beta chain) sequence. The antigen is unknown. The sample comes from a study of T cell responses to AZD1222 COVID-19 vaccine. The wider study: Timing groups of about 4 and about 12 weeks for second doses were pooled.

V lost 10 bases to trimming and J lost 6 bases; unmatched junction nucleotides: 5. The V gene's germline CDR1 is MNHNS and CDR2 SASEGT. The CDR3 extends over 12 amino acids. Overall study results and limits: Nearly half of spike-specific TCRs reportedly target unmutated variant regions. Repertoire collection took place solely once the T cell response had peaked. The number of AZD1222 recipients seropositive at baseline was only 5 to 7.

Sequencing was performed with immunoSEQ multiplex PCR; in TCRdb, only in-frame clones are kept and a portion is missing. This sample has over 110,000 clones, with over 75% found just once. The sequence was obtained from an adult in good health. J is TRBJ1-2 and V is TRBV6-1, with 10 bases that match TRBD1. The specimen was peripheral blood, collected on day 0 of AZD1222 vaccination. Here the CDR3 reads CATRTGGHGYTF. As DNA, the CDR3 is TGTGCCACACGGACAGGGGGACATGGCTACACCTTC.